These 21 T cell receptor beta chains were sequenced from one sample in a study of neurological immune-mediated disorders. TCRdb re-called the 5' RACE reads with MiXCR, one entry per CDR3 protein. This sample has 55,000 to 60,000 distinct CDR3 sequences, with roughly 3.3% found just once. The sample taken for sequencing was PBMCs. The receptors were gathered from a woman aged 25 to 45 with multiple sclerosis.

The chain combines TRBV10-2 with TRBJ2-3; TRBD1 matches 8 bases. CDR3 length: 15 amino acids. Germline V CDR1 and CDR2: WSHSY, SAAADI. V dropped 0 bases and J dropped 7; count of bases not matched to a gene: 6. The CDR3 sequence is CASSESGDRRNTQYF. The DNA of the CDR3 is TGCGCCAGCAGTGAGTCGGGGGACAGGCGGAATACGCAGTATTTT.

On this clonotype: It may be a read error: a sequence one base away is much more abundant. CDR3 protein: CSARVTKGRETQYF. CDR3 sequence (DNA): TGCAGTGCTAGAGTGACTAAGGGGCGAGAGACCCAGTACTTC. The rearrangement links TRBV20-1 to TRBJ2-5; D assignment may be TRBD1 or TRBD2 (5 bases each). Germline V gives CDR1 DFQATT, CDR2 SNEGSKA (reference sequence). The V gene lost 1 base and the J gene lost 4 bases, with 13 bases spanning the gap. The CDR3 is made up of 14 amino acids.

The chain is built from TRBV7-6 and TRBJ2-1; 9 positions agree with TRBD2. From germline, CDR1 is SGHVS and CDR2 FNYEAQ. J lost 10 bases, V lost 1 base, and 11 bases had no gene match. This CDR3 has 16 amino acids. The CDR3 sequence: CASSLDVGGRVNEQFF. The CDR3 DNA sequence: TGTGCCAGCAGCTTAGACGTTGGCGGGAGGGTCAACGAGCAGTTCTTC.

This clonotype has at least ten counts. At one boundary the junction diverges from the germline segment, which might be a read error. J is TRBJ1-5 and V is TRBV6-5; D might be TRBD1 (6 bases). Germline V gene data show CDR1 as MNHEY and CDR2 as SVGAGI. The CDR3 contains 14 residues. The CDR3 sequence: CASSYGGGNQPQNF. CDR3 DNA: TGTGCCAGCAGTTACGGGGGCGGCAATCAGCCCCAGAATTTT.

This clonotype was detected ten times or more. The chain combines TRBV29-1 with TRBJ2-1, with D tentatively TRBD1 (7 bases). Germline CDR1 is SQVTM and CDR2 is ANQGSEA. V shed 3 bases and J shed 9 bases, with 9 bases lying between them. The CDR3 covers 11 residues. The DNA for the CDR3 is TGCAGCGTTGACAGGGGGGCTGAGCAGTTCTTC. Protein sequence: CSVDRGAEQFF.

This clonotype was counted at least ten times. V gene TRBV20-1 combines with J gene TRBJ2-1; tentative D call: TRBD1 (5 bases). Germline V gives CDR1 DFQATT, CDR2 SNEGSKA (reference sequence). There are 14 residues in the CDR3. Trimming removed 1 base from V and 4 bases from J, with 11 bases in between. CDR3 region: CSARVAGPYNEQFF. CDR3 DNA sequence: TGCAGTGCTAGAGTGGCAGGGCCGTACAATGAGCAGTTCTTC.

This clonotype was detected ten times or more. The chain combines TRBV12-3 or TRBV12-4 with TRBJ1-5, with D possibly matching TRBD1 (5 bases). CDR3 size: 14 residues. V lost 5 bases, J lost 2 bases, and 10 bases lay in between. Here the CDR3 reads CASSVQGGNQPQHF. The CDR3 DNA is TGTGCCAGCAGTGTCCAGGGTGGCAATCAGCCCCAGCATTTT.

Ten or more counts support this clonotype. An end of the junction does not agree with germline; a read error may underlie this. The V call is TRBV3-1, the J call TRBJ1-5; 7 bases match TRBD1. The CDR3 runs 14 residues. CDR1 and CDR2 from the germline V gene are LGHDT and YNNKEL (reference sequence). This CDR3 reads CASSQGQGGQPQNF. The CDR3 bases are TGTGCCAGCAGCCAAGGACAGGGAGGACAGCCCCAGAATTTT.

The V call is TRBV29-1, the J call TRBJ2-3; 13 nucleotides agree with TRBD2. CDR1 is SQVTM and CDR2 is ANQGSEA in the germline V gene. Trimming removed 7 bases from V and 3 bases from J; junction bases left unmatched: 7. The CDR3 spans 15 residues. CDR3 coding DNA: TGCAGCGCCATACTAGCGGGGGGGAGTACAGATACGCAGTATTTT. Translated, it gives CSAILAGGSTDTQYF.

This clonotype has ten or more counts. This sequence joins TRBV6-1 and TRBJ2-1; 7 bases align to TRBD1. Germline CDR1 and CDR2: MNHNS and SASEGT. Trimming cost V 4 bases and J 8 bases; bases outside gene matches: 14. The CDR3 runs to 16 residues. The DNA of the CDR3 is TGTGCCAGCAGTGTAGACAGGGTCGGTCTGATAGATGAGCAGTTCTTC. Translated: CASSVDRVGLIDEQFF.

This clonotype came up many times. V and J are TRBV5-1 and TRBJ2-1; D remains ambiguous. This CDR3 is 14 amino acids long. V dropped 1 base and J dropped 6 bases, with 11 bases sitting between them. From germline, CDR1 is SGHRS and CDR2 YFSETQ. CDR3 sequence reads: CASSLSWSRNEQFF. In DNA, the CDR3 is TGCGCCAGCAGCTTGTCGTGGAGCCGCAATGAGCAGTTCTTC.

In this sample, this clonotype turned up many times. The chain has TRBV4-2 and TRBJ2-7; D not certain. The CDR3 sequence is 16 residues long. Germline CDR1 LGHNA, CDR2 YNFKEQ. With 1 base removed from V and 6 bases from J, the gap between germline ends came to 19 bases. The CDR3 DNA follows: TGTGCCAGCAGCCAAGCCGCCGGAGTGGGGATGAGCGAGCAGTACTTC. This sequence encodes CASSQAAGVGMSEQYF.

This clonotype was detected many times. The chain joins TRBV10-2 to TRBJ1-5; D is uncertain. CDR3 length: 14 amino acids. CDR1 is WSHSY and CDR2 is SAAADI in the germline V gene. Between the trimmed V and J ends, which lost 4 bases and 2 bases, there was a span of 9 bases. CDR3 DNA: TGCGCCAGCAGTGGGGTATTGCGCAATCAGCCCCAGCATTTT. Encoded protein: CASSGVLRNQPQHF.

The sample holds many counts of this clonotype. The chain recombines TRBV14 with TRBJ1-1; D possibly corresponds to TRBD1 (6 bases). The CDR3 has 16 amino acids. CDR1 SGHDN and CDR2 FVKESK come from the germline V gene. The V end was cut by 4 bases, the J end by 5 bases, with 20 bases between. The CDR3 nucleotides read TGTGCCAGCAGCCTACGTGGGGGCGCTGGGGCAACTGAAGCTTTCTTT. Its protein product is CASSLRGGAGATEAFF. The variable domain in full, completed from reference TRBV14 and TRBJ1-1, reads EAGVTQFPSHSVIEKGQTVTLRCDPISGHDNLYWYRRVMGKEIKFLLHFVKESKQDESGMPNNRFLAERTGGTYSTLKVQPAELEDSGVYFCASSLRGGAGATEAFFGQGTRLTVV.

This clonotype was observed at least ten times. The chain is built from TRBV4-1 and TRBJ2-7; 7 nucleotides agree with TRBD2. Trimming at V came to 4 bases and at J to 3 bases, leaving 9 bases not matched to a gene. The CDR3 is made up of 15 amino acids. From germline, CDR1 is MGHRA and CDR2 YSYEKL. The CDR3 region is CASSPGLGGSYEQYF. Written as DNA, the CDR3 is TGCGCCAGCAGCCCAGGCCTTGGCGGGAGCTACGAGCAGTACTTC.

This clonotype was observed many times. The J gene is TRBJ1-2, the V gene TRBV10-3; unclear D gene. The CDR3 covers 14 residues. The germline gives CDR1 ENHRY, CDR2 SYGVKD. V lost 7 bases to trimming and J lost 4 bases, with 16 bases between them. In DNA form, the CDR3 reads TGTGCCATCACTGCCGGGAGGATGGGCTATGGCTACACCTTC. This sequence encodes CAITAGRMGYGYTF.

This clonotype was detected ten times or more. This chain uses TRBV7-8 with TRBJ1-2; 7 positions match TRBD1. Unmatched junction bases numbered 10, after V lost 4 bases and J lost 5 bases. The CDR3 consists of 15 residues. Germline V gene lookup returns CDR1 SGHVS and CDR2 FQNEAQ. The CDR3 is CASSSRQGSEYGYTF. The CDR3 nucleotides are TGTGCCAGCAGCTCCCGACAGGGATCTGAATATGGCTACACCTTC.

This clonotype appeared many times. This chain connects TRBV9 to TRBJ1-3; TRBD1 is a possible D gene (6 bases). The CDR3 is 14 residues long. V was clipped by 2 bases and J by 3 bases, with 9 bases between them. Germline CDR1 is SGDLS and CDR2 is YYNGEE. CDR3 nucleotides: TGTGCCAGCAGCGTCACAGGGTTTGGAAACACCATATATTTT. It codes for CASSVTGFGNTIYF.

This clonotype was seen ten or more times. J is TRBJ1-5 and V is TRBV6-2 or TRBV6-3, with a tentative D call TRBD1 (5 bases). Per the germline V gene, CDR1 is MNHEY and CDR2 is SVGEGT. V lost 5 bases and J lost 4, with 9 bases in between. This CDR3 spans 13 amino acids. CDR3 in amino acids: CASSRDGNQPQHF. For the CDR3, the DNA is TGTGCCAGCAGTAGGGACGGGAATCAGCCCCAGCATTTT.

This clonotype occurred many times. The genes are TRBV20-1 and TRBJ2-7, with D maybe TRBD2 (6 bases). The CDR3 is 14 amino acids. The V end was cut by 6 bases, the J end by 6 bases, with 21 bases between. The germline CDR1 and CDR2 sequences are DFQATT and SNEGSKA (reference sequence). CDR3 nucleotides: TGCAGTGCAACTCCTTTGCGGGACCCTCGCGAGCAGTACTTC. It is translated as CSATPLRDPREQYF.

The chain has TRBV6-6 and TRBJ2-2; D is perhaps TRBD1 (5 bases). In germline, CDR1 is MNHNY, CDR2 SVGAGI (reference sequence). The CDR3 consists of 14 residues. V dropped 0 bases and J dropped 4 bases, with 6 bases sitting between them. The CDR3 loop is CASSYSTVTGELFF. The CDR3 coding sequence is TGTGCCAGCAGTTACTCGACAGTCACCGGGGAGCTGTTTTTT.